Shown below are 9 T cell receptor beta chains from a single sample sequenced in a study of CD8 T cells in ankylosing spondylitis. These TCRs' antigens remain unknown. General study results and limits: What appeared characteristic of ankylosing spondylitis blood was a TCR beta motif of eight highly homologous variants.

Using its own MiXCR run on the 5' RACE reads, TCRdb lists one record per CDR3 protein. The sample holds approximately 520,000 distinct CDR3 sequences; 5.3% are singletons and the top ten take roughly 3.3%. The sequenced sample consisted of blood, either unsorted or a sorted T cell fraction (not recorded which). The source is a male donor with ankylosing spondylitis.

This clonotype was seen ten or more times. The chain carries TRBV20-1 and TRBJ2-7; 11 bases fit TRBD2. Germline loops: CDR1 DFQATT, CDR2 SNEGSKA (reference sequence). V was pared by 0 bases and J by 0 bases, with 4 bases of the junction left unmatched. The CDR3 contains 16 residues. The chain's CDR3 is CSARDTSGGISYEQYF. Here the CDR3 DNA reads TGCAGTGCTAGAGATACTAGCGGGGGCATCTCCTACGAGCAGTACTTC.

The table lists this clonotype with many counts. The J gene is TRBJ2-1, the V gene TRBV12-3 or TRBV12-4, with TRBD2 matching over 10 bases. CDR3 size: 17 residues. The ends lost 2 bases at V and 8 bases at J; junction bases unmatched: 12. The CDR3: CASSLYYTSGTGDEQFF. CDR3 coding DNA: TGTGCCAGCAGTTTATATTATACTAGCGGGACGGGGGATGAGCAGTTCTTC.

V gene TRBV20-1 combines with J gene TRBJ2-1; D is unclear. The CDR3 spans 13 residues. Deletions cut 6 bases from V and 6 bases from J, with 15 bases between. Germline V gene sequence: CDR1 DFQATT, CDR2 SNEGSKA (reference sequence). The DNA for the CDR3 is TGCAGTGCCGTCTCAATTGCATCCAATGAGCAGTTCTTC. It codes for CSAVSIASNEQFF.

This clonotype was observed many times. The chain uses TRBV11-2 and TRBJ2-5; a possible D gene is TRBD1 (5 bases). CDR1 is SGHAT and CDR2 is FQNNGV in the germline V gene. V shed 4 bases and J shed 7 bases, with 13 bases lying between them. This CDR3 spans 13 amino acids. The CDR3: CASSSQAQRTQYF. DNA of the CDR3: TGTGCCAGCAGCTCACAGGCCCAACGGACCCAGTACTTC.

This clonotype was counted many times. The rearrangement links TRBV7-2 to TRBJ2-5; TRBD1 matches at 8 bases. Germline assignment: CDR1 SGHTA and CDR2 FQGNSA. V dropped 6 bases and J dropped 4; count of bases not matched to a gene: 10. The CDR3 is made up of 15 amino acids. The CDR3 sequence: CASRAGGASLETQYF. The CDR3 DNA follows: TGTGCCAGCAGAGCAGGGGGCGCAAGCCTAGAGACCCAGTACTTC.

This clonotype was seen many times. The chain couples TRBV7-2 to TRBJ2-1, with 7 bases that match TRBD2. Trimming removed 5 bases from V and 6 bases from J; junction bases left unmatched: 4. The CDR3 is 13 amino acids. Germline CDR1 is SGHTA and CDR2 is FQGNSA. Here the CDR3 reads CASSQTSLNEQFF. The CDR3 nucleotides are TGTGCCAGCAGCCAGACTAGCCTCAATGAGCAGTTCTTC.

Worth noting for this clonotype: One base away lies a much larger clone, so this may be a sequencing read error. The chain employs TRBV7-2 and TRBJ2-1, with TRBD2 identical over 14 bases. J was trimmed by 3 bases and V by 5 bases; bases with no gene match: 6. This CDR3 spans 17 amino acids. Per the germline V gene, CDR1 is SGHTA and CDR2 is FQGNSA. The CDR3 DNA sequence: TGTGCCAGCAGCCCCCGGACTAGCGGGGGGATCTACAATGAGCAGTTCTTC. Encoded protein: CASSPRTSGGIYNEQFF.

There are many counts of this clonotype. The CDR3 DNA reads as TGCAGTGCTAGGACGGCGGGCGGGAGGGCCGGTTACAATGAGCAGTTCTTC. This encodes CSARTAGGRAGYNEQFF. The rearrangement joins TRBV20-1 to TRBJ2-1; TRBD2 aligns across 9 bases. Germline CDR1 reads DFQATT; CDR2 reads SNEGSKA (reference sequence). The CDR3 totals 17 residues. The junction had 13 bases not matched to a gene; V was cut back by 3 bases and J by 4 bases.

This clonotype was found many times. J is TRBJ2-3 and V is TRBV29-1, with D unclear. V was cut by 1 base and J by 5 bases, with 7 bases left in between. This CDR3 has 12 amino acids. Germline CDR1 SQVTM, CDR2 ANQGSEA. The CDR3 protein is CSVEGPGDTQYF. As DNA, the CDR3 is TGCAGCGTTGAAGGACCGGGAGATACGCAGTATTTT.